This T cell receptor beta chain comes out of a study of CD8 T cells in ankylosing spondylitis. This clonotype has only a few counts. The target antigen is unknown. Regarding the study as a whole: A TCR beta motif made of about 8 highly homologous variants seemed typical of ankylosing spondylitis blood.

V was cut by 4 bases and J by 2 bases, with 15 bases left in between. This CDR3 comprises 15 residues. CDR1 is SGDLS, CDR2 YYNGEE, per germline. TCRdb re-called the 5' RACE reads through MiXCR, storing one row per CDR3 protein. The table has approximately 440,000 distinct CDR3 sequences, under 20% seen once. The receptor's source is a male donor with ankylosing spondylitis. J is TRBJ2-5 and V is TRBV9; D is possibly TRBD2 (6 bases). The sequenced sample was blood, either unsorted or a sorted T cell fraction (not recorded which). CDR3 DNA sequence: TGTGCCAGCAGCACCCCCCGGGCGGGACAAGAGACCCAGTACTTC. This sequence encodes CASSTPRAGQETQYF.